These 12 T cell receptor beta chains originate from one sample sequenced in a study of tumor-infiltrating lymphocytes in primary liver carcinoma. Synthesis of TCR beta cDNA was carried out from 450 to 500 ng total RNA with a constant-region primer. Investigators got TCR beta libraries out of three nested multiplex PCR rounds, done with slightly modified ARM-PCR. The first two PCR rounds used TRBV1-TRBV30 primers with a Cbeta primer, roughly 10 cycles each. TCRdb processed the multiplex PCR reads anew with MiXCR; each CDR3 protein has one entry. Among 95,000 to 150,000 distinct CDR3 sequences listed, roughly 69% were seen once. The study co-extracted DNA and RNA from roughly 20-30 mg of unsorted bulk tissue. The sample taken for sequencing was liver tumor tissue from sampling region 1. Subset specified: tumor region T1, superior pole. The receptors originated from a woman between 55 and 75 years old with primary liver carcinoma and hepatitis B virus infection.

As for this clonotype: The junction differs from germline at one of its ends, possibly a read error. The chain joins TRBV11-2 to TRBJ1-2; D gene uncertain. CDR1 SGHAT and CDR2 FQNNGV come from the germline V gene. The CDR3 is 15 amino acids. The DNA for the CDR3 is TGCACCAGCAGCTTAAGCCCCCTGGTTAGCTATGGCTACACCTTC. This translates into CTSSLSPLVSYGYTF.

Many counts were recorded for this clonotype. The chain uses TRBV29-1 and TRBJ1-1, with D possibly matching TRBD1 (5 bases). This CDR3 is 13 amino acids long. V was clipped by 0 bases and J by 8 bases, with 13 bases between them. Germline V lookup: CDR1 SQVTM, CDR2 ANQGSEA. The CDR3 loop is CSVEDQASGEAFF. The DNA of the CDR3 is TGCAGCGTTGAAGATCAGGCCTCAGGGGAAGCTTTCTTT.

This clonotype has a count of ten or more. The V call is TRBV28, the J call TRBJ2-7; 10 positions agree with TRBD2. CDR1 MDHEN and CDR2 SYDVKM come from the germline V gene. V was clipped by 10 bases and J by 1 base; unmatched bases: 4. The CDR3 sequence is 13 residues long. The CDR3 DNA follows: TGTGCCATCACTAGCGGGACGTCCTACGAGCAGTACTTC. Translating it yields CAITSGTSYEQYF. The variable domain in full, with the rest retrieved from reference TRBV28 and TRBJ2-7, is DVKVTQSSRYLVKRTGEKVFLECVQDMDHENMFWYRQDPGLGLRLIYFSYDVKMKEKGDIPEGYSVSREKKERFSLILESASTNQTSMYLCAITSGTSYEQYFGPGTRLTVT.

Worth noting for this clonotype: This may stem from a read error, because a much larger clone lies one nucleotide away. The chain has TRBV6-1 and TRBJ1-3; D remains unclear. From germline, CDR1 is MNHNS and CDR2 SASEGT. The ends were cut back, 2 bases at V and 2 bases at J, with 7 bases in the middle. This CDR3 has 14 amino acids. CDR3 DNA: TGTGCCAGCAGTGAAACTGGGACTGGAAACACCATATATTTT. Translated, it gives CASSETGTGNTIYF.

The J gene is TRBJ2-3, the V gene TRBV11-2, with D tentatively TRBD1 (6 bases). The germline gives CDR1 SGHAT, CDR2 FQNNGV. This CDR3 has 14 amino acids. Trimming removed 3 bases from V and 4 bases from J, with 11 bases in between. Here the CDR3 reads CASSFCTGSDTQYF. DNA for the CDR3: TGTGCCAGCAGCTTCTGCACAGGGTCAGATACGCAGTATTTT.

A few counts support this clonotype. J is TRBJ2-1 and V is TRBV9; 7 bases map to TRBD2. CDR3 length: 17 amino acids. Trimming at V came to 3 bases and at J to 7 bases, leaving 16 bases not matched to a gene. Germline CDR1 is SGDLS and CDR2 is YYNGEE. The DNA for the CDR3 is TGTGCCAGCAGCGAGACCCTCGGGGGAATAGCGGGTAATGAGCAGTTCTTC. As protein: CASSETLGGIAGNEQFF. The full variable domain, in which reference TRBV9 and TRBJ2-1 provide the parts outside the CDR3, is DSGVTQTPKHLITATGQRVTLRCSPRSGDLSVYWYQQSLDQGLQFLIQYYNGEERAKGNILERFSAQQFPDLHSELNLSSLELGDSALYFCASSETLGGIAGNEQFFGPGTRLTVL.

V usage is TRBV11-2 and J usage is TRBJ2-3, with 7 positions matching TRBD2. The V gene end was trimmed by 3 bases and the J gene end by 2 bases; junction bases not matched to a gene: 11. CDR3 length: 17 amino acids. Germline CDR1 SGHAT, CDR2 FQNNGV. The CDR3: CASSFRTSPTNTDTQYF. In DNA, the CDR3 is TGTGCCAGCAGCTTTAGGACTAGTCCGACTAACACAGATACGCAGTATTTT.

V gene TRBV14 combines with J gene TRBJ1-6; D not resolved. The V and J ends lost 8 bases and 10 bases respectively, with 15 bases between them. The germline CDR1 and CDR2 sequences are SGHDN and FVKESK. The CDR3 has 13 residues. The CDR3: CASCLLLDSPLHF. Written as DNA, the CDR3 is TGTGCCAGCTGCCTGCTCTTGGACTCACCCCTCCACTTT.

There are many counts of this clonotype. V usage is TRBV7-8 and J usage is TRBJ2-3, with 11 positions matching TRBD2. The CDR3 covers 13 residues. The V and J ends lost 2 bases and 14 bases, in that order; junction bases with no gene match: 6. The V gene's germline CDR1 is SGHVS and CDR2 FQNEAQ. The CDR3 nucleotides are TGTGCCAGCAGCTTATCGCCGGGACTAGCGGCGTATTTT. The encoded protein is CASSLSPGLAAYF.

The CDR3 here is CAISDGVGTKNIQYF. CDR3 nucleotide sequence: TGTGCCATCAGTGACGGGGTTGGGACCAAAAACATTCAGTACTTC. The chain employs TRBV10-3 and TRBJ2-4, with D tentatively TRBD2 (5 bases). Per germline, CDR1 ENHRY and CDR2 SYGVKD. This CDR3 is 15 amino acids long. The ends were cut back, 3 bases at V and 2 bases at J, with 11 bases in the middle.

CDR3 residues: CTIRSGITTNYGYTF. CDR3 DNA sequence: TGTACCATACGATCGGGGATAACAACTAACTATGGCTACACCTTC. This rearrangement joins TRBV28 to TRBJ1-2; D ambiguous. Germline values: CDR1 MDHEN, CDR2 SYDVKM. CDR3 length: 15 residues.

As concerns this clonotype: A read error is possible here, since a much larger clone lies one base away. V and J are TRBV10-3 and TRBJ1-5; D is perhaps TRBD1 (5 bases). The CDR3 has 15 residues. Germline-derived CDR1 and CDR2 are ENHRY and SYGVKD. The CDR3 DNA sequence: TGTACCATCAGTAATGGGGGGGAGAGCAGTCAGCCCCAGCATTTT. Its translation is CTISNGGESSQPQHF.